This T cell receptor (beta chain) is drawn from a study of T cells in narcolepsy. In germline, CDR1 is MGHRA, CDR2 YSYEKL. V was pared by 2 bases and J by 0 bases, with 8 bases between. The CDR3 loop spans 15 amino acids. Sequenced by immunoSEQ multiplex PCR; TCRdb stores in-frame clones only, minus some. This sample has about 15,000 clones, with about 85% found just once. V usage is TRBV4-1 and J usage is TRBJ1-5; D is possibly TRBD1 (5 bases). The clonotype originates from a human donor in good health. Material: memory (CD45RA-) CD4+ T cells from blood. The CDR3 DNA reads TGCGCCAGCAGCCAACTGGGGACTAGCAATCAGCCCCAGCATTTT. Translated, it gives CASSQLGTSNQPQHF.